What follows are 21 T cell receptor beta chains derived from one specimen sequenced in a study of CD8+CD57+ T cells in acquired aplastic anemia. The TCR beta profiling, which covered VDJ combination and CDR3 sequence, was carried out using genomic DNA as the template. TCRdb itself ran the reads through MiXCR, one entry per CDR3 protein. The sample comprises roughly 180,000 distinct CDR3 sequences, 45% to 60% of which are singletons, and 10% to 15% rests with the top ten. Patients included in sequencing had previously demonstrated CD8+CD57+ cell expansion by flow cytometry. Source material: sorted CD4+, CD8+, or CD8+CD57+ T cells (not recorded which) from PBMCs. These receptors all come from a human donor with aplastic anemia.

The chain couples TRBV11-2 to TRBJ1-4; D is uncertain. Trimming cost V 6 bases and J 0 bases, with 11 bases left between them. Germline assignment: CDR1 SGHAT and CDR2 FQNNGV. The CDR3 covers 15 residues. The CDR3 bases are TGTGCCAGCAGAAAGGATGCGGCAACTAATGAAAAACTGTTTTTT. It yields the protein CASRKDAATNEKLFF.

This clonotype was recorded a few times. The chain links TRBV15 to TRBJ2-5; D gene ambiguous. CDR1 is LNHNV and CDR2 is YYDKDF in the germline V gene (reference sequence). CDR3 length equals 14 residues. With 0 bases removed from V and 5 bases from J, the gap between germline ends came to 10 bases. CDR3 region: CATSRDPSAETQYF. In DNA form, the CDR3 reads TGTGCCACCAGCAGAGATCCATCCGCGGAGACCCAGTACTTC.

The rearrangement links TRBV6-1 to TRBJ2-2; D may match TRBD1 or TRBD2 (5 bases each). CDR1 is MNHNS, CDR2 SASEGT, per germline. The CDR3 is 12 amino acids. With 8 bases removed from V and 8 bases from J, the gap between germline ends came to 12 bases. CDR3 protein: CASGAGIGELFF. In DNA form, the CDR3 reads TGTGCCAGCGGGGCCGGGATAGGGGAGCTGTTTTTT.

V gene TRBV7-6 combines with J gene TRBJ1-2, with D unclear. The CDR3 totals 13 residues. V was pared by 0 bases and J by 2 bases, with 4 bases between. Germline V gene lookup returns CDR1 SGHVS and CDR2 FNYEAQ. This CDR3 reads CASSLAENYGYTF. DNA for the CDR3: TGTGCCAGCAGCTTAGCAGAAAACTATGGCTACACCTTC.

The chain joins TRBV20-1 to TRBJ2-7; 8 nucleotides match TRBD1. Germline-derived CDR1 and CDR2 are DFQATT and SNEGSKA (reference sequence). The CDR3 has 17 amino acids. Trimming took 0 bases from V and 2 from J; bases not matched to a gene: 12. In nucleotides, the CDR3 is TGCAGTGCTAGAGAGAGGGGCAGGGGGCGAGGCGCCTACGAGCAGTACTTC. Its translation: CSARERGRGRGAYEQYF.

This clonotype was recorded at least ten times. This chain uses TRBV7-9 with TRBJ1-1; D gene unclear. The CDR3 totals 13 residues. Germline V gives CDR1 SEHNR, CDR2 FQNEAQ (reference sequence). V dropped 1 base and J dropped 5 bases, with 8 bases sitting between them. The chain's CDR3 is CASSLVGWTEAFF. The CDR3 DNA sequence: TGTGCCAGCAGCTTAGTGGGTTGGACTGAAGCTTTCTTT.

V is TRBV25-1 and J is TRBJ1-1; possible D gene TRBD1, 5 bases. V gave up 5 bases and J gave up 5 bases, with 15 bases separating them. There are 14 residues in the CDR3. Germline lookup yields CDR1 MGHDK and CDR2 SYGVNS. The CDR3, as DNA: TGTGCCAGCAGTTCCCGGGGGTTGGGGACTGAAGCTTTCTTT. Translation: CASSSRGLGTEAFF.

The gene calls are TRBV27 and TRBJ1-4; D gene unclear. Germline CDR1 reads MNHEY; CDR2 reads SMNVEV (reference sequence). CDR3 length: 15 amino acids. The V end lost 3 bases, the J end lost 7 bases, and 15 bases lay between the germline ends. DNA for the CDR3: TGTGCCAGCAGTTTGTTAGCTGTATATTTTGAAAAACTGTTTTTT. It is translated as CASSLLAVYFEKLFF.

This clonotype was seen at least ten times. The chain links TRBV12-3 or TRBV12-4 to TRBJ2-7; TRBD1 agrees at 7 bases. Trimming at V came to 6 bases and at J to 1 base, leaving 6 bases not matched to a gene. This CDR3 contains 14 residues. CDR3 loop: CASRTGATSYEQYF. As DNA, the CDR3 is TGTGCCAGCAGAACAGGGGCGACTTCCTACGAGCAGTACTTC.

V usage is TRBV3-1 and J usage is TRBJ1-3; D remains ambiguous. Germline V CDR1 and CDR2: LGHDT, YNNKEL (reference sequence). The CDR3 spans 13 residues. V gave up 6 bases and J gave up 0 bases, with 6 bases separating them. This CDR3 reads CASRVSSGNTIYF. Written as DNA, the CDR3 is TGTGCCAGCAGGGTATCCTCTGGAAACACCATATATTTT.

In this sample, this clonotype turned up many times. This chain connects TRBV12-3 or TRBV12-4 to TRBJ2-1, with D perhaps matching TRBD2 (7 bases). The CDR3 covers 15 residues. Trimming took off 1 base at V and 7 bases at J, with 14 bases between the two ends. The CDR3 sequence is CASSLVGGAFNEQFF. CDR3 DNA sequence: TGTGCCAGCAGTTTAGTAGGGGGGGCCTTTAATGAGCAGTTCTTC.

Note on this clonotype: Given a much more abundant clone one base away, this may be a read error. The CDR3 loop reads CASSVSRGAGNTDTQCF. The CDR3 DNA reads as TGTGCCAGCAGCGTAAGTCGAGGGGCGGGGAACACAGATACGCAGTGTTTT. This rearrangement joins TRBV9 to TRBJ2-3; a weak D match, TRBD2 (6 bases). The CDR3 runs 17 residues. Germline-derived CDR1 and CDR2 are SGDLS and YYNGEE. The variable domain in full, with the rest retrieved from reference TRBV9 and TRBJ2-3, is DSGVTQTPKHLITATGQRVTLRCSPRSGDLSVYWYQQSLDQGLQFLIQYYNGEERAKGNILERFSAQQFPDLHSELNLSSLELGDSALYFCASSVSRGAGNTDTQCFGPGTRLTVL.

The chain couples TRBV5-1 to TRBJ1-1; D ambiguous. V lost 3 bases, J lost 4 bases, and 10 bases lay in between. There are 13 residues in the CDR3. CDR1 and CDR2 from the germline V gene are SGHRS and YFSETQ. CDR3 coding DNA: TGCGCCAGCAGCTCGCTGGGCTTCACTGAAGCTTTCTTT. The encoded protein is CASSSLGFTEAFF.

The chain has TRBV15 and TRBJ1-4; no clear D gene. The germline gives CDR1 LNHNV, CDR2 YYDKDF (reference sequence). The germline V and J ends were trimmed by 1 base and 2 bases, with 11 bases remaining between them. CDR3 size: 16 residues. CDR3 in amino acids: CATSRAPEWTNEKLFF. For the CDR3, the DNA is TGTGCCACCAGCAGAGCTCCGGAATGGACTAATGAAAAACTGTTTTTT.

The V gene is TRBV3-1, the J gene TRBJ1-6; possible D gene TRBD1, 5 bases. CDR3 length equals 13 residues. Trimming removed 5 bases from V and 6 bases from J, with 8 bases in between. Germline CDR1 and CDR2: LGHDT and YNNKEL (reference sequence). The CDR3 spells CASSDSLNSPLHF. The DNA for the CDR3 is TGTGCCAGCAGCGACAGTCTTAATTCACCCCTCCACTTT.

This clonotype was recorded at least ten times. The chain couples TRBV19 to TRBJ1-4; the D is unclear. V was cut by 3 bases and J by 4 bases, with 9 bases left in between. The CDR3 loop spans 14 amino acids. Germline-derived CDR1 and CDR2 are LNHDA and SQIVND (reference sequence). The CDR3 DNA sequence: TGTGCCAGTAGTATCGGGGTTAATAATGAAAAACTGTTTTTT. Translating gives CASSIGVNNEKLFF.

The rearrangement joins TRBV7-8 to TRBJ2-1; the D gene is possibly TRBD2 (6 bases). This CDR3 comprises 14 residues. Germline CDR1 is SGHVS and CDR2 is FQNEAQ. Trimming pared 1 base from V and 7 bases from J, leaving 11 bases between. The CDR3 nucleotides are TGTGCCAGCAGCTTAGGGAGGGAGGCAAATGAGCAGTTCTTC. Translating it yields CASSLGREANEQFF.

In its sample, this clonotype was seen many times. V is TRBV6-2 or TRBV6-3 and J is TRBJ2-7; 11 bases line up with TRBD2. Per the germline V gene, CDR1 is MNHEY and CDR2 is SVGEGT. Unmatched junction bases numbered 10, after V lost 0 bases and J lost 0 bases. The CDR3 is 19 residues long. The DNA of the CDR3 is TGTGCCAGCAGTTACTCGATGCGACTAGCGGGAAGGAGCTCCTACGAGCAGTACTTC. This translates into CASSYSMRLAGRSSYEQYF.

In this sample, this clonotype turned up once. This chain links TRBV2 with TRBJ1-6; D remains ambiguous. V was pared by 6 bases and J by 5 bases, with 11 bases between. Germline CDR1 and CDR2: SNHLY and FYNNEI. There are 14 residues in the CDR3. Here the CDR3 reads CASRPGLNNSPLHF. DNA for the CDR3: TGTGCCAGCAGACCTGGATTAAATAATTCACCCCTCCACTTT.

Notes on this clonotype: A much larger clonotype is one base distant, so this may be a read error. The CDR3 DNA follows: TGTGCCAGCAGTGGAGCCTTCCGGGAGCAGTACTTC. This sequence encodes CASSGAFREQYF. The V gene is TRBV6-1, the J gene TRBJ2-7; D call uncertain. From germline, CDR1 is MNHNS and CDR2 SASEGT. V lost 4 bases and J lost 7, with 11 bases in between. This CDR3 spans 12 amino acids.

The V gene is TRBV2, the J gene TRBJ2-7; 10 bases agree with TRBD1. V dropped 11 bases and J dropped 3; count of bases not matched to a gene: 7. The CDR3 contains 13 residues. Germline CDR1 and CDR2: SNHLY and FYNNEI. CDR3 in DNA: TGTGCCCACCGGGACAGGGGAATCTACGAGCAGTACTTC. It codes for CAHRDRGIYEQYF. Drawing the rest from reference TRBV2 and TRBJ2-7, the complete variable domain is EPEVTQTPSHQVTQMGQEVILRCVPISNHLYFYWYRQILGQKVEFLVSFYNNEISEKSEIFDDQFSVERPDGSNFTLKIRSTKLEDSAMYFCAHRDRGIYEQYFGPGTRLTVT.